The 16 T cell receptor beta chains in this list originate from one sample, sequenced in a study of blood T cells in healthy people across ages. The authors ran a second PCR of about 6 to 11 cycles using a sample-barcoded 5' primer and a J-beta primer mix. TCRdb independently ran MiXCR on the 5' RACE reads; one entry per CDR3 protein. The profile covers 1.5 million to 2 million distinct CDR3 sequences, with 28% appearing a single time and more than 6% taken by the ten largest. The sample was blood. The receptors derive from a woman between 25 and 40 years old in good health.

The table lists this clonotype with many counts. CDR3 sequence: CASSSGTENIQYF. The CDR3 DNA follows: TGTGCCAGCAGTTCCGGGACAGAAAACATTCAGTACTTC. The gene calls are TRBV13 and TRBJ2-4, with 7 bases matching TRBD1. This CDR3 comprises 13 residues. The germline CDR1 and CDR2 sequences are PRHDT and FYEKMQ (reference sequence). V lost 6 bases and J lost 5; bases outside the gene matches: 4. The whole variable domain, filled in from reference TRBV13 and TRBJ2-4, reads AAGVIQSPRHLIKEKRETATLKCYPIPRHDTVYWYQQGPGQDPQFLISFYEKMQSDKGSIPDRFSAQQFSDYHSELNMSSLELGDSALYFCASSSGTENIQYFGAGTRLSVL.

This clonotype was recorded a few times. The chain is built from TRBV20-1 and TRBJ2-3; 12 positions agree with TRBD2. The CDR3 sequence is 18 residues long. The germline gives CDR1 DFQATT, CDR2 SNEGSKA (reference sequence). J was trimmed by 1 base and V by 2 bases; bases with no gene match: 10. DNA of the CDR3: TGCAGTGCTAGAAAGGCTAGCGGGGGGGCTATCCGCACAGATACGCAGTATTTT. Amino acid sequence: CSARKASGGAIRTDTQYF.

The V call is TRBV3-1, the J call TRBJ2-5, with TRBD2 identical over 13 bases. The V gene end was trimmed by 4 bases and the J gene end by 4 bases; junction bases not matched to a gene: 12. The CDR3 extends over 18 amino acids. Germline-derived CDR1 and CDR2 are LGHDT and YNNKEL (reference sequence). The CDR3 region is CASSLRGLAGWPGETQYF. The CDR3 bases are TGTGCCAGCAGCCTCCGGGGACTAGCGGGATGGCCGGGAGAGACCCAGTACTTC.

The chain uses TRBV10-1 and TRBJ2-1; 7 bases match TRBD2. The CDR3 consists of 15 residues. With 2 bases clipped from V and 7 bases from J, the junction kept 8 bases outside the gene matches. In germline, CDR1 is WNHNN, CDR2 SYGVQD (reference sequence). The CDR3, as DNA: TGCGCCAGCAGTGAGCCCCCGGGAGGTTCTAATGAGCAGTTCTTC. Translated: CASSEPPGGSNEQFF.

The J gene is TRBJ2-3, the V gene TRBV7-6; 12 bases are shared with TRBD1. Trimming at V came to 6 bases and at J to 1 base, leaving 5 bases not matched to a gene. The CDR3 runs to 16 residues. Germline-derived CDR1 and CDR2 are SGHVS and FNYEAQ. CDR3: CASRTGTGGGTDTQYF. In nucleotides, the CDR3 is TGTGCCAGCAGAACCGGGACAGGGGGCGGCACAGATACGCAGTATTTT.

V and J are TRBV20-1 and TRBJ2-1; tentatively, D is TRBD1 or TRBD2 (5 bases each). There are 14 residues in the CDR3. Germline V gives CDR1 DFQATT, CDR2 SNEGSKA (reference sequence). V shed 2 bases and J shed 11 bases, with 19 bases lying between them. CDR3 amino acids: CSARRDGLGGKQFF. DNA of the CDR3: TGCAGTGCTAGAAGGGACGGGTTAGGAGGTAAGCAGTTCTTC.

This clonotype was seen a handful of times. The chain couples TRBV11-3 to TRBJ2-3, with D possibly TRBD2 on 5 matching bases. Per the germline V gene, CDR1 is SGHNT and CDR2 is YENEEA. Trimming shortened V by 5 bases and J by 2 bases, and 11 bases separated the two germline ends. The CDR3 extends over 14 amino acids. CDR3: CASSVGLPTDTQYF. CDR3 DNA sequence: TGTGCCAGCAGCGTAGGACTGCCCACAGATACGCAGTATTTT.

The table lists this clonotype with a few counts. The rearrangement uses TRBV20-1 and TRBJ2-1; tentative D call: TRBD2 (5 bases). There are 11 residues in the CDR3. V lost 6 bases, J lost 10 bases, and 13 bases lay in between. Germline CDR1 and CDR2: DFQATT and SNEGSKA (reference sequence). Here the CDR3 reads CSAGDPGEQFF. CDR3 in DNA: TGCAGTGCCGGAGACCCGGGGGAGCAGTTCTTC.

Many counts were recorded for this clonotype. The chain links TRBV12-3 or TRBV12-4 to TRBJ1-5, with D unresolved. V lost 6 bases and J lost 3, with 15 bases in between. This CDR3 spans 15 amino acids. The CDR3 spells CASRPDTEVNQPQHF. Written as DNA, the CDR3 is TGTGCCAGCAGACCTGACACGGAGGTCAATCAGCCCCAGCATTTT.

The chain employs TRBV4-3 and TRBJ2-1; 7 bases are a match to TRBD2. From germline, CDR1 is LGHNA and CDR2 YSLEER. The CDR3 is made up of 17 amino acids. V lost 1 base to trimming and J lost 4 bases; unmatched junction nucleotides: 10. Here the CDR3 DNA reads TGCGCCAGCAGCCAAGGTGGAGGGTCGGGAGGTTACAATGAGCAGTTCTTC. Residues: CASSQGGGSGGYNEQFF.

The chain links TRBV7-9 to TRBJ2-6; weak D call: TRBD1 (7 bases). This CDR3 spans 18 amino acids. CDR1 SEHNR and CDR2 FQNEAQ come from the germline V gene (reference sequence). V was pared by 5 bases and J by 6 bases, with 23 bases between. The CDR3 loop reads CASSQGFGGGGVANVLTF. The CDR3 DNA reads as TGTGCCAGCAGCCAGGGGTTTGGAGGGGGCGGTGTGGCCAACGTCCTGACTTTC. Full variable domain (missing parts from reference TRBV7-9 and TRBJ2-6): DTGVSQNPRHKITKRGQNVTFRCDPISEHNRLYWYRQTLGQGPEFLTYFQNEAQLEKSRLLSDRFSAERPKGSFSTLEIQRTEQGDSAMYLCASSQGFGGGGVANVLTFGAGSRLTVL.

The genes are TRBV29-1 and TRBJ2-1; D is possibly TRBD2 (6 bases). Germline V lookup: CDR1 SQVTM, CDR2 ANQGSEA. This CDR3 contains 11 residues. Trimming removed 7 bases from V and 6 bases from J, with 10 bases in between. DNA of the CDR3: TGCAGCGGGGGAGGTTCCAATGAGCAGTTCTTC. Its translation: CSGGGSNEQFF.

The chain is built from TRBV29-1 and TRBJ1-1; D ambiguous. V lost 7 bases and J 3 bases, leaving 6 bases between the germline ends. CDR1 is SQVTM and CDR2 is ANQGSEA in the germline V gene. This CDR3 has 10 residues. The CDR3 DNA reads TGCAGCGGACGGTACACTGAAGCTTTCTTT. Translation gives CSGRYTEAFF.

DNA of the CDR3: TGTGCCAGCATCTCCCGGACAGAGCAAATTCAAAACACCGGGGAGCTGTTTTTT. Protein product: CASISRTEQIQNTGELFF. The V call is TRBV27, the J call TRBJ2-2, with D possibly being TRBD1 (6 bases). The germline V and J ends were trimmed by 7 bases and 2 bases, with 23 bases remaining between them. The germline gives CDR1 MNHEY, CDR2 SMNVEV (reference sequence). There are 18 residues in the CDR3.

This clonotype was seen a few times. CDR3 residues: CSANILAGGEQFF. CDR3 coding DNA: TGCAGTGCTAACATACTAGCGGGAGGCGAGCAGTTCTTC. V usage is TRBV20-1 and J usage is TRBJ2-1; 12 bases are a match to TRBD2. V was pared by 4 bases and J by 10 bases, with 5 bases of the junction left unmatched. This CDR3 comprises 13 residues. Germline CDR1 and CDR2: DFQATT and SNEGSKA (reference sequence).

Ten or more counts support this clonotype. The rearrangement links TRBV3-1 to TRBJ2-1; no clear D gene. The CDR3 extends over 18 amino acids. V lost 0 bases, J lost 3 bases, and 18 bases lay in between. The V gene's germline CDR1 is LGHDT and CDR2 YNNKEL (reference sequence). Here the CDR3 reads CASSQDEGQATYYNEQFF. The CDR3 DNA reads TGTGCCAGCAGCCAAGATGAAGGGCAGGCTACCTACTACAATGAGCAGTTCTTC.